The table lists the clone carrying this T cell receptor beta chain with a few counts. As yet, its antigen is unknown. This sample was included in a study of beta chain features in type 1 diabetes. Study background: Taken together, all samples contributed approximately 110,000,000 examined sorted cells.

The investigators reverse transcribed all of the isolated RNA, so they sequenced expressed TCRB transcripts. The data were produced by immunoSEQ multiplex PCR, yet TCRdb's version contains in-frame clones alone and is incomplete. The sample has about 620,000 clones, roughly 15% seen once; the top ten hold 0.07% to 0.095%. CDR1 is MGHDK, CDR2 SYGVNS, per germline. V was shortened by 9 bases and J by 8 bases, with 13 bases between the two germline ends. The CDR3 runs to 11 residues. Findings of the study overall: Because the template was cDNA, high-expressing cells might be over-represented. Among patients, naive, central memory and Treg TCRB repertoires appeared more similar than among healthy donors. TCRB CDR3 length was moderately but significantly reduced in all four CD4+ subsets of Type 1 diabetes patients.

Material for sequencing was naive CD4+ T cells from blood. This TCR was sampled from a man between 18 and 35 years old in good health. V and J are TRBV25-1 and TRBJ1-2; no firm D call. CDR3 in amino acids: CASGSKNGYTF. The CDR3 coding sequence is TGTGCCAGTGGAAGTAAGAACGGCTACACCTTC.